This T cell receptor (beta chain) was captured by sequencing in a study of T-cell reconstitution after alpha-beta-depleted transplantation in children. Study conclusions and caveats: Reportedly, roughly two months post-transplant, alpha-beta T cells arose from several hundred expanded graft clones. Surviving recipient cells, namely T cells and thymic progenitors, were the source of high day-60 TCRbeta diversity in some patients.

Library preparation (for TCRbeta) was performed with unique molecular identifiers. TCRdb redid the calling of the PCR reads with MiXCR, one entry per CDR3 protein. Of about 600,000 distinct CDR3 sequences listed, 10% to 15% are singletons. Trimming at V came to 4 bases and at J to 7 bases, leaving 10 bases not matched to a gene. CDR3 length equals 15 residues. Germline lookup yields CDR1 SGHRS and CDR2 YFSETQ. In regard to this clonotype: The antigen remains unidentified.

The rearrangement links TRBV5-1 to TRBJ2-3; TRBD1 matches at 9 bases. The sequence came from a male patient younger than 18 who had a stem cell transplant for acute myeloid leukemia, so the T cells may come from the graft donor. This material consisted of PBMCs, mostly from graft donor cells, taken 360 days after TCRalphabeta/CD19-depleted stem cell transplant. The CDR3 DNA is TGCGCCAGCAGCCCTCCAGGACAGGGGATATATACGCAGTATTTT. Amino acid sequence: CASSPPGQGIYTQYF.